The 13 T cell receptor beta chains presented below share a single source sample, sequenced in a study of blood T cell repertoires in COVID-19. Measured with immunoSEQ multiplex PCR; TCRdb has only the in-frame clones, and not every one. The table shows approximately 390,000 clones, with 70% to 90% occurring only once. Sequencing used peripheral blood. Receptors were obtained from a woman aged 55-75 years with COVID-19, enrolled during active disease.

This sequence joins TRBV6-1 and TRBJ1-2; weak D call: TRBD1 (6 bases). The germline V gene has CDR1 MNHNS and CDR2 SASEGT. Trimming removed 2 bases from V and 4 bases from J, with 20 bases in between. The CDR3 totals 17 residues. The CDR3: CASSELPTGLIGYGYTF. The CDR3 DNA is TGTGCCAGCAGTGAACTTCCCACAGGGCTAATAGGCTATGGCTACACCTTC.

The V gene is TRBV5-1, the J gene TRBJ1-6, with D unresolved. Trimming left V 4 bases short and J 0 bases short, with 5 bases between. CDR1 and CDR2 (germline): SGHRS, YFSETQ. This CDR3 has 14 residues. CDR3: CASSPSSYNSPLHF. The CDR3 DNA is TGCGCCAGCAGCCCGAGCTCCTATAATTCACCCCTCCACTTT.

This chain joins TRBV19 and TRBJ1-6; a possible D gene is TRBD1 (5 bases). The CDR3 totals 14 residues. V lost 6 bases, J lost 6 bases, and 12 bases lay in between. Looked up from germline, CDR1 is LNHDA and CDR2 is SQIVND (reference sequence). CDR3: CASSLAGTNSPLHF. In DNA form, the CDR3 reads TGTGCCAGTAGCCTCGCGGGGACTAATTCACCCCTCCACTTT.

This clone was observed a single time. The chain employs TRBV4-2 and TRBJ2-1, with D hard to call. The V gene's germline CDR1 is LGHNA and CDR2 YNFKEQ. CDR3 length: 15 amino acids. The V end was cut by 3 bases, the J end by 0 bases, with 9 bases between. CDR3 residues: CASSQRRSSYNEQFF. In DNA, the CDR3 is TGTGCCAGCAGCCAGCGCCGGAGCTCCTACAATGAGCAGTTCTTC.

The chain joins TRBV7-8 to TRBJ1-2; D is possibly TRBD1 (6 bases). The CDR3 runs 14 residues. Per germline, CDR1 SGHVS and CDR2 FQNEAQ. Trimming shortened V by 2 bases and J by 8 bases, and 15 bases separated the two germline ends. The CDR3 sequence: CASSLTRDRQGYTF. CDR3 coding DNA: TGTGCCAGCAGCTTAACCCGCGACAGGCAAGGCTACACCTTC.

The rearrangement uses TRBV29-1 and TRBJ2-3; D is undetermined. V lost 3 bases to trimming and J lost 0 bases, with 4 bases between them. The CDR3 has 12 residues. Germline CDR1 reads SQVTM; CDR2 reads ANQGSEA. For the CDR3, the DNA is TGCAGCGTTGAGGCAAGCACAGATACGCAGTATTTT. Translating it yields CSVEASTDTQYF.

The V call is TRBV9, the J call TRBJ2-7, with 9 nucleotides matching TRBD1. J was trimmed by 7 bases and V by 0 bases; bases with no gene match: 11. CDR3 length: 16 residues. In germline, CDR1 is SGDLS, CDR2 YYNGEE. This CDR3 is CASSVDFSDRGLEQYF. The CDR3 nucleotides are TGTGCCAGCAGCGTAGATTTCTCGGACAGGGGTTTAGAGCAGTACTTC.

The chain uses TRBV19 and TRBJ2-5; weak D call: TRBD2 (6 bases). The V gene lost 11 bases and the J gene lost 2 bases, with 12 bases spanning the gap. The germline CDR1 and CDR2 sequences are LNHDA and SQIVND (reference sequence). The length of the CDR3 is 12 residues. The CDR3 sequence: CAPGGVQETQYF. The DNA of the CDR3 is TGTGCCCCTGGAGGGGTTCAAGAGACCCAGTACTTC.

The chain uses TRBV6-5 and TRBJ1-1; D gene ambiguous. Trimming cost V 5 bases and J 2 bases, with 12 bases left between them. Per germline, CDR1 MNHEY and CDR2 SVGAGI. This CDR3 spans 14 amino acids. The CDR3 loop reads CASSQSQTNTEAFF. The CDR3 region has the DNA TGTGCCAGCAGTCAGTCACAGACCAACACTGAAGCTTTCTTT.

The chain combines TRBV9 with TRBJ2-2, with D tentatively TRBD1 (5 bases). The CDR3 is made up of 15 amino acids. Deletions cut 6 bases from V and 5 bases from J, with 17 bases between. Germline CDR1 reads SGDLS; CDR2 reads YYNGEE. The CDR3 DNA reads TGTGCCAGCACCGACAGAGCAGAGCTTACCGGGGAGCTGTTTTTT. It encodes CASTDRAELTGELFF.

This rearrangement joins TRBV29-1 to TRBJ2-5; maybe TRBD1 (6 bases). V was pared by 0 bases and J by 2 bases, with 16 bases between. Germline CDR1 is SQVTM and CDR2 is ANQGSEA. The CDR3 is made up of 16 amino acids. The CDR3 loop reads CSVEDPVRQVQETQYF. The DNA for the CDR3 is TGCAGCGTTGAAGATCCGGTGAGACAGGTTCAAGAGACCCAGTACTTC.

The CDR3 DNA follows: TGTGCCAGCAGTTATCTCCGACAGGGGGATCAGCCCCAGCATTTT. Translating it yields CASSYLRQGDQPQHF. The V gene is TRBV6-6, the J gene TRBJ1-5; 9 nucleotides line up with TRBD1. With V trimmed by 3 bases and J by 5 bases, 5 bases remained unmatched. The CDR3 sequence is 15 residues long. Germline loops: CDR1 MNHNY, CDR2 SVGAGI (reference sequence).

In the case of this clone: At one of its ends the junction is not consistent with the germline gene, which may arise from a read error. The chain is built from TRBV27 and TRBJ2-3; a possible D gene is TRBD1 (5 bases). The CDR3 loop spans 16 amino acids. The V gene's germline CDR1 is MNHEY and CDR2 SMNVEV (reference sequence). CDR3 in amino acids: CASSLSSQGYTDTQYF. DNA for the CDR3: TGTGCCAGCAGTCTATCCAGTCAGGGTTATACAGATACGCAGTATTTT.